The 10 T cell receptor beta chains presented below share a single source sample, sequenced in a study of cytomegalovirus exposure and HLA in healthy donors. The PCR used 60 Vbeta and 13 Jbeta primers. Some clones are missing from TCRdb's copy, which holds only in-frame ones; the method was immunoSEQ multiplex PCR. The sample includes about 150,000 clones, 80% of them seen just once. The sequenced material came from PBMCs. The receptors shown here come from a woman aged 40 to 50 in good health and CMV-seropositive.

This rearrangement joins TRBV5-1 to TRBJ2-7; 9 bases agree with TRBD1. The ends lost 4 bases at V and 6 bases at J; junction bases unmatched: 11. This CDR3 has 15 amino acids. The germline gives CDR1 SGHRS, CDR2 YFSETQ. CDR3 residues: CASSGLGQGRTEQYF. For the CDR3, the DNA is TGCGCCAGCAGCGGGTTGGGACAGGGAAGAACCGAGCAGTACTTC. Filled out from reference TRBV5-1 and TRBJ2-7, the complete variable domain reads KAGVTQTPRYLIKTRGQQVTLSCSPISGHRSVSWYQQTPGQGLQFLFEYFSETQRNKGNFPGRFSGRQFSNSRSEMNVSTLELGDSALYLCASSGLGQGRTEQYFGPGTRLTVT.

CDR3 in amino acids: CASSTSPSGSEQETQYF. Here the CDR3 DNA reads TGCGCCAGCAGCACTAGTCCTAGCGGGAGTGAGCAAGAGACCCAGTACTTC. The V and J genes are TRBV5-1 and TRBJ2-5; TRBD2 matches 10 bases. The trim removed 4 bases at V and 2 bases at J, leaving 11 bases unmatched. Per germline, CDR1 SGHRS and CDR2 YFSETQ. This CDR3 region has 17 residues.

The CDR3 loop is CASSLEGGNTEAFF. The CDR3 DNA reads TGTGCCAGCAGCTTGGAGGGCGGGAACACTGAAGCTTTCTTT. This chain connects TRBV7-9 to TRBJ1-1; no firm D call. The length of the CDR3 is 14 residues. The V and J ends lost 3 bases and 1 base respectively, with 9 bases between them. Germline values: CDR1 SEHNR, CDR2 FQNEAQ (reference sequence).

CDR3 sequence reads: CATSTDRGSYEQYF. The DNA of the CDR3 is TGTGCCACCAGCACCGACAGGGGTTCGTACGAGCAGTACTTC. The chain carries TRBV15 and TRBJ2-7, with 8 nucleotides matching TRBD1. This CDR3 comprises 14 residues. Germline V lookup: CDR1 LNHNV, CDR2 YYDKDF (reference sequence). The junction had 6 bases not matched to a gene; V was cut back by 4 bases and J by 4 bases.

The V call is TRBV27, the J call TRBJ1-5; 8 nucleotides line up with TRBD1. Trimming cost V 3 bases and J 6 bases; bases outside gene matches: 13. The CDR3 has 17 amino acids. From germline, CDR1 is MNHEY and CDR2 SMNVEV (reference sequence). Written as DNA, the CDR3 is TGTGCCAGCAGTTTCTCGGGGGGCAGGGGGCGAGGTCAGCCCCAGCATTTT. It translates to CASSFSGGRGRGQPQHF.

The V gene is TRBV6-5, the J gene TRBJ2-1; 8 nucleotides match TRBD2. The V gene's germline CDR1 is MNHEY and CDR2 SVGAGI. This CDR3 is 15 amino acids long. V lost 6 bases, J lost 1 base, and 5 bases stayed unmatched. The CDR3 nucleotides read TGTGCCAGCAGACGGCGGGAGGAGTCCTACAATGAGCAGTTCTTC. Encoded protein: CASRRREESYNEQFF.

The sample holds one count of this clone. For the CDR3, the DNA is TGTGCCAGCAGCTTAGATGGACAGCCCGGGACGCATTACACCGGGGAGCTGTTTTTT. Its translation: CASSLDGQPGTHYTGELFF. The V gene is TRBV7-6, the J gene TRBJ2-2, with D possibly being TRBD1 (6 bases). With 1 base removed from V and 3 bases from J, the gap between germline ends came to 21 bases. The CDR3 is made up of 19 amino acids. Germline assignment: CDR1 SGHVS and CDR2 FNYEAQ.

The gene calls are TRBV6-6 and TRBJ2-7; the match to TRBD2 covers 8 bases. J lost 3 bases, V lost 0 bases, and 4 bases had no gene match. The germline CDR1 and CDR2 sequences are MNHNY and SVGAGI (reference sequence). This CDR3 has 15 residues. DNA of the CDR3: TGTGCCAGCAGTTACTCGAGCGGGAGCGTCTACGAGCAGTACTTC. Protein sequence: CASSYSSGSVYEQYF.

V usage is TRBV7-9 and J usage is TRBJ1-1; 9 bases match TRBD1. V lost 5 bases and J lost 2; bases outside the gene matches: 6. Germline lookup yields CDR1 SEHNR and CDR2 FQNEAQ (reference sequence). CDR3 size: 15 residues. The CDR3 sequence is CASSPQTGGNTEAFF. The CDR3 region has the DNA TGTGCCAGCAGCCCCCAGACAGGGGGAAACACTGAAGCTTTCTTT.

This clone appeared a few times. J is TRBJ1-5 and V is TRBV27, with no clear D. Trimming took 2 bases from V and 5 from J, leaving 22 bases between them. Per the germline V gene, CDR1 is MNHEY and CDR2 is SMNVEV (reference sequence). The CDR3 loop spans 18 amino acids. The CDR3: CASSLVGPQVRGDQPQHF. The DNA of the CDR3 is TGTGCCAGCAGTTTAGTGGGCCCTCAAGTGCGGGGAGATCAGCCCCAGCATTTT.